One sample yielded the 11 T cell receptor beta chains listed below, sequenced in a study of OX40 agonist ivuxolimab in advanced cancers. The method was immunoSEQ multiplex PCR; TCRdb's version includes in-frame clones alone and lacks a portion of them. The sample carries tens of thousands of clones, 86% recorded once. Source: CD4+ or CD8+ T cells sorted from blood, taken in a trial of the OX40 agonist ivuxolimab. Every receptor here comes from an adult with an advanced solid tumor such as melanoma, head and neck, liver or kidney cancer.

CDR3 nucleotides: TGTGCCAGCCGGGCCGTAAGTTCTCATGAGCAGTTCTTC. Its translation: CASRAVSSHEQFF. The gene calls are TRBV19 and TRBJ2-1; D gene uncertain. Germline loops: CDR1 LNHDA, CDR2 SQIVND (reference sequence). The CDR3 consists of 13 residues. Trimming took 9 bases from V and 8 from J, leaving 17 bases between them.

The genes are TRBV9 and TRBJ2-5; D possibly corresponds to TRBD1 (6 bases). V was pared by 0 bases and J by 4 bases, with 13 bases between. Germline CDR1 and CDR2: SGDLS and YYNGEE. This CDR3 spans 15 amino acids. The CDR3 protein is CASSVGQGISETQYF. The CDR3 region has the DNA TGTGCCAGCAGCGTAGGGCAGGGGATATCAGAGACCCAGTACTTC.

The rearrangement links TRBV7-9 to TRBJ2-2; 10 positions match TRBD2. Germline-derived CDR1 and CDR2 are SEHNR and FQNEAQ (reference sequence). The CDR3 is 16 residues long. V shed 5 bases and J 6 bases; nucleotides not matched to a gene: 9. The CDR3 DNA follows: TGTGCCAGCAGCCCAGGGGTCCTAGCGGGAGCCGGGGAGCTGTTTTTT. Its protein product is CASSPGVLAGAGELFF. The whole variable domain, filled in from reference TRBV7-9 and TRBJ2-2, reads DTGVSQNPRHKITKRGQNVTFRCDPISEHNRLYWYRQTLGQGPEFLTYFQNEAQLEKSRLLSDRFSAERPKGSFSTLEIQRTEQGDSAMYLCASSPGVLAGAGELFFGEGSRLTVL.

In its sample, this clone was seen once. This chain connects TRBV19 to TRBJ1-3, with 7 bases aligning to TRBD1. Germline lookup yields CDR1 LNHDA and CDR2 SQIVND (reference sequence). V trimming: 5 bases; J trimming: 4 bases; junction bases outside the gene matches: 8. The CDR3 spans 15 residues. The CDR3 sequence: CASSSRTGVGNTIYF. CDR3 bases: TGTGCCAGTAGTTCCCGGACAGGCGTGGGAAACACCATATATTTT.

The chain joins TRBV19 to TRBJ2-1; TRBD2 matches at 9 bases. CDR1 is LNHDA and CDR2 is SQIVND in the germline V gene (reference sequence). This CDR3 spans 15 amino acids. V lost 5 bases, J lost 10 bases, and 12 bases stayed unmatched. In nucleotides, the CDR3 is TGTGCCAGTAGTCCAGCGGGAGGCATCCCAAACGAGCAGTTCTTC. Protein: CASSPAGGIPNEQFF.

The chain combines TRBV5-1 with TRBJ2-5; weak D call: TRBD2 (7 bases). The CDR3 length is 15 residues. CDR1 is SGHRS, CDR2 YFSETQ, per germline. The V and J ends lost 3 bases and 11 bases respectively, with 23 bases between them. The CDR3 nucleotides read TGCGCCAGCAGCTATATGAACGGGGGAGGGGACACTCAGTACTTC. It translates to CASSYMNGGGDTQYF.

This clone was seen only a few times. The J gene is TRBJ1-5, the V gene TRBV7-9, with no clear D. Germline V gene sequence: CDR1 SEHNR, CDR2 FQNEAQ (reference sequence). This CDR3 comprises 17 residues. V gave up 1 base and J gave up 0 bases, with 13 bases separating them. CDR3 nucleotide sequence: TGTGCCAGCAGCTTAGTGGGTACACACAATAGCAATCAGCCCCAGCATTTT. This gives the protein CASSLVGTHNSNQPQHF. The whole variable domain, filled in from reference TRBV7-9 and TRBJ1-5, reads DTGVSQNPRHKITKRGQNVTFRCDPISEHNRLYWYRQTLGQGPEFLTYFQNEAQLEKSRLLSDRFSAERPKGSFSTLEIQRTEQGDSAMYLCASSLVGTHNSNQPQHFGDGTRLSIL.

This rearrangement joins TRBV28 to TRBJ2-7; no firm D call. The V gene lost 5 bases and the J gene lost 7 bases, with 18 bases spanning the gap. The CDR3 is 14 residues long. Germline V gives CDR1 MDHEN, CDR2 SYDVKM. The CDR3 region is CASSPGDLPREQYF. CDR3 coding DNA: TGTGCCAGCAGTCCCGGCGACTTACCGCGGGAGCAGTACTTC.

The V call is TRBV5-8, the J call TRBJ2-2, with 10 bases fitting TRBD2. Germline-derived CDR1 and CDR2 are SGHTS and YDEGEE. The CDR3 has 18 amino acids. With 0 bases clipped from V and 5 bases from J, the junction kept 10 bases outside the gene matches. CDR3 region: CASSLGGTSDLSTGELFF. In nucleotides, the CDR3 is TGTGCCAGCAGCTTGGGCGGGACTAGCGATTTGTCAACCGGGGAGCTGTTTTTT.

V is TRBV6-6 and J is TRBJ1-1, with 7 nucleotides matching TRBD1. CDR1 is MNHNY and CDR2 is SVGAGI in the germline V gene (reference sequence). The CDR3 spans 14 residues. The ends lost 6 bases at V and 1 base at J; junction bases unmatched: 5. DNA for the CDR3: TGTGCCAGCAGACCCGGACAGGAGAACACTGAAGCTTTCTTT. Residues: CASRPGQENTEAFF.

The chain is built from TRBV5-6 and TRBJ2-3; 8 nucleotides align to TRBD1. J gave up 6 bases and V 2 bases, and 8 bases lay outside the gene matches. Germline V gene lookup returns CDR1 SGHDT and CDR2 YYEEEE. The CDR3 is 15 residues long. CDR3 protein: CASSLQDRGRDTQYF. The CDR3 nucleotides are TGTGCCAGCAGCTTACAAGACAGGGGTCGGGATACGCAGTATTTT.